The next 10 T cell receptor beta chains were all read from a single sample in a study of shared clonotypes between healthy human individuals (dated by TCRdb to 2020 to 2022). Libraries were made using the immunoSEQ multiplex PCR assay. TCRdb took over this immuneACCESS table, retaining in-frame rearrangements with V and J assigned. Such tables are incomplete; in checked studies, under half of the missing clones stem from an unresolved V gene, and the remainder is unexplained. This sample has around 1,900,000 clones in its table, and 90% to 95% of those were observed once. About 1.7% of the sample comes from the top ten. CD8 naive samples consisted of CD45RO-negative cells that were positively selected for CCR7, yielding a CD45RA+CCR7+ population without TemRA cells. Specimen: naive CD8+ T cells from PBMCs. In light of the paper, this sample's cell subset or site label describes: CD45RA+CCR7+. Receptors originate from a man between 18 and 35 years old in good health. Some clones in this sample may be carry-over from other donors' samples.

The chain carries TRBV30 and TRBJ2-1, with 14 bases identical to TRBD2. Trimming removed 2 bases from V and 9 bases from J; junction bases left unmatched: 12. The CDR3 length is 17 residues. Germline-derived CDR1 and CDR2 are GTSNPN and SVGIG (reference sequence). The CDR3 protein is CAWSLYLEGLAGVEQFF. The CDR3 DNA reads TGTGCCTGGAGTCTATACCTCGAGGGACTAGCGGGAGTTGAGCAGTTCTTC.

The chain has TRBV5-6 and TRBJ2-7; TRBD1 is a possible D gene (6 bases). The CDR3 totals 16 residues. Germline V gene data show CDR1 as SGHDT and CDR2 as YYEEEE. V shed 2 bases and J shed 2 bases, with 17 bases lying between them. The CDR3 DNA reads TGTGCCAGCAGCTTTTCATTCGAACAGGGACCCTACGAGCAGTACTTC. Protein: CASSFSFEQGPYEQYF.

In this sample, this clone turned up once. This sequence may be a read error, since a much larger clone differs from it by one base. The chain combines TRBV7-9 with TRBJ1-5; D remains unclear. This CDR3 has 12 residues. Germline V lookup: CDR1 SEHNR, CDR2 FQNEAQ (reference sequence). With 2 bases removed from V and 4 bases from J, the gap between germline ends came to 3 bases. CDR3 DNA: TGTGCCAGCAGCTTATGGAATCAGCCCCAGCATTTT. It yields the protein CASSLWNQPQHF.

The chain carries TRBV9 and TRBJ2-2, with D tentatively TRBD2 (5 bases). Trimming stripped 0 bases from V and 3 bases from J, with 9 bases between. The CDR3 has 15 residues. In germline, CDR1 is SGDLS, CDR2 YYNGEE. CDR3 in amino acids: CASSVDGGDTGELFF. CDR3 bases: TGTGCCAGCAGCGTAGATGGAGGTGACACCGGGGAGCTGTTTTTT.

With regard to this clone: Additional DNA sequences in this sample encode the identical CDR3. The chain links TRBV19 to TRBJ2-7, with 7 nucleotides matching TRBD1. Losses at the gene ends were 5 bases for V and 2 bases for J; bases not matched to a gene: 3. CDR3 length: 13 amino acids. Germline V gives CDR1 LNHDA, CDR2 SQIVND (reference sequence). CDR3 loop: CASSPGTAYEQYF. The CDR3 bases are TGTGCCAGTAGTCCAGGGACAGCCTACGAGCAGTACTTC.

As for this clone: The sample has other DNA sequences that encode this CDR3 too. The chain joins TRBV28 to TRBJ1-2; perhaps TRBD1 as D (5 bases). The CDR3 runs to 14 residues. V dropped 2 bases and J dropped 4 bases, with 11 bases sitting between them. From germline, CDR1 is MDHEN and CDR2 SYDVKM. The CDR3 region has the DNA TGTGCCAGCAGTTTAGTAGCAGGGTCCTATGGCTACACCTTC. It encodes CASSLVAGSYGYTF.

The V and J genes are TRBV18 and TRBJ2-5; 7 bases map to TRBD1. The J call is uncertain, as TRBJ2-7 better fits the DNA end. This CDR3 is built from 16 residues. Germline CDR1 is KGHSH and CDR2 is LQKENI. The chain's CDR3 is CASSPVIRQGDYEQYF. CDR3 bases: TGTGCCAGCTCACCCGTCATCCGACAGGGAGACTACGAGCAGTACTTC.

The chain has TRBV7-9 and TRBJ1-5; the D is unclear. V was clipped by 7 bases and J by 3 bases, with 19 bases between them. Germline CDR1 SEHNR, CDR2 FQNEAQ (reference sequence). This CDR3 has 16 residues. The CDR3 coding sequence is TGTGCCAGCAACCCGAGCGGCAGCGGCTACAATCAGCCCCAGCATTTT. Its translation is CASNPSGSGYNQPQHF.

The chain employs TRBV7-9 and TRBJ1-1, with D hard to call. The CDR3 totals 16 residues. V lost 5 bases to trimming and J lost 5 bases, with 21 bases between them. Germline assignment: CDR1 SEHNR and CDR2 FQNEAQ (reference sequence). This CDR3 reads CASSMALGGLGTEAFF. CDR3 sequence (DNA): TGTGCCAGCAGCATGGCCCTCGGAGGGTTAGGTACTGAAGCTTTCTTT.

The rearrangement uses TRBV4-1 and TRBJ1-1; the D gene is possibly TRBD1 (5 bases). CDR3 length equals 14 residues. V shed 5 bases and J shed 7 bases, with 17 bases lying between them. CDR1 is MGHRA, CDR2 YSYEKL, per germline. The CDR3 region has the DNA TGCGCCAGCAGCTTAACAGTATCAGGGAGTGAAGCTTTCTTT. This translates into CASSLTVSGSEAFF.